Following are 20 T cell receptor beta chains from one sample sequenced in a study of T cells in localized non-small cell lung cancer. Sequenced by immunoSEQ multiplex PCR; TCRdb stores in-frame clones only, minus some. Counted here are some 30,000 clones, approximately 89% occurring once; the ten biggest clones make up around 11%. The input for sequencing was peripheral blood mononuclear cells, taken before any cancer treatment. The receptors were sampled from a female donor of 60 years or more with stage II lung adenocarcinoma.

This CDR3 reads CASSQEPGEGYGYTF. The CDR3 bases are TGCGCCAGCAGCCAAGAGCCAGGGGAAGGCTATGGCTACACCTTC. The chain is built from TRBV4-3 and TRBJ1-2, with D possibly matching TRBD1 (6 bases). V dropped 0 bases and J dropped 4 bases, with 12 bases sitting between them. CDR3 size: 15 residues. The germline CDR1 and CDR2 sequences are LGHNA and YSLEER.

The chain joins TRBV9 to TRBJ2-1; D not certain. V shed 4 bases and J shed 5 bases, with 10 bases lying between them. The germline CDR1 and CDR2 sequences are SGDLS and YYNGEE. The CDR3 length is 13 residues. Here the CDR3 reads CASSPDFHNEQFF. Here the CDR3 DNA reads TGTGCCAGCAGCCCAGACTTCCACAATGAGCAGTTCTTC.

The J gene is TRBJ2-2, the V gene TRBV9; 9 bases match TRBD2. With V trimmed by 0 bases and J by 5 bases, 5 bases remained unmatched. Germline V gene sequence: CDR1 SGDLS, CDR2 YYNGEE. The CDR3 length is 16 residues. The CDR3 is CASSVGGGGVTGELFF. The CDR3 bases are TGTGCCAGCAGCGTAGGAGGCGGGGGGGTGACCGGGGAGCTGTTTTTT.

The chain has TRBV5-1 and TRBJ1-6; 7 bases line up with TRBD1. This CDR3 comprises 13 residues. After removal of 6 bases from V and 5 bases from J, the junction contained 2 bases not matched to a gene. Germline V CDR1 and CDR2: SGHRS, YFSETQ. The CDR3 region is CASMGTDNSPLHF. Here the CDR3 DNA reads TGCGCCAGCATGGGGACAGATAATTCACCCCTCCACTTT.

The V gene is TRBV6-1, the J gene TRBJ1-2; possible D gene TRBD1, 6 bases. This CDR3 comprises 12 residues. Germline CDR1 reads MNHNS; CDR2 reads SASEGT. The CDR3 nucleotides are TGTGCGAATAAGGGGGAAAACTATGGCTACACCTTC. Amino acid sequence: CANKGENYGYTF.

This chain connects TRBV6-1 to TRBJ2-1; 11 nucleotides agree with TRBD2. The CDR3 spans 15 residues. The germline V gene has CDR1 MNHNS and CDR2 SASEGT. The V segment lost 8 bases and the J segment 5 bases; nucleotides outside the gene matches: 8. The CDR3 nucleotides are TGTGCCAGCGGAAGGGGGACTAGCGGTAACAATGAGCAGTTCTTC. It yields the protein CASGRGTSGNNEQFF.

This clone was detected once. V is TRBV2 and J is TRBJ2-5, with unresolved D. V was cut by 6 bases and J by 0 bases, with 2 bases left in between. This CDR3 spans 11 amino acids. Germline values: CDR1 SNHLY, CDR2 FYNNEI. The CDR3 region is CASRYQETQYF. Written as DNA, the CDR3 is TGTGCCAGCAGGTACCAAGAGACCCAGTACTTC.

The J gene is TRBJ1-1, the V gene TRBV19, with no clear D. In germline, CDR1 is LNHDA, CDR2 SQIVND (reference sequence). The CDR3 is made up of 11 amino acids. Trimming stripped 7 bases from V and 1 base from J, with 4 bases between. CDR3 nucleotide sequence: TGTGCCAGTAAGGGGAACACTGAAGCTTTCTTT. This sequence encodes CASKGNTEAFF. Filled out from reference TRBV19 and TRBJ1-1, the complete variable domain reads DGGITQSPKYLFRKEGQNVTLSCEQNLNHDAMYWYRQDPGQGLRLIYYSQIVNDFQKGDIAEGYSVSREKKESFPLTVTSAQKNPTAFYLCASKGNTEAFFGQGTRLTVV.

This clone was detected only once. The chain couples TRBV27 to TRBJ1-5; the D is unclear. This CDR3 is 14 amino acids long. Trimming took off 4 bases at V and 0 bases at J, with 7 bases between the two ends. Germline values: CDR1 MNHEY, CDR2 SMNVEV (reference sequence). CDR3 in DNA: TGTGCCAGCAGTTCCCCTTATAGCAATCAGCCCCAGCATTTT. It codes for CASSSPYSNQPQHF.

The chain uses TRBV6-4 and TRBJ2-1; a possible D gene is TRBD2 (6 bases). The germline V gene has CDR1 MRHNA and CDR2 SNTAGT. The CDR3 contains 15 residues. V was shortened by 4 bases and J by 0 bases, with 10 bases between the two germline ends. In nucleotides, the CDR3 is TGTGCCAGCAGTGTCACGGGGGTCTCCTACAATGAGCAGTTCTTC. Amino acids: CASSVTGVSYNEQFF.

The chain has TRBV7-3 and TRBJ1-1, with D possibly matching TRBD1 (5 bases). Germline loops: CDR1 SGHTA, CDR2 FQGTGA. CDR3 size: 13 residues. V lost 1 base to trimming and J lost 8 bases, with 11 bases between them. The CDR3 sequence is CASSLRAGREAFF. In nucleotides, the CDR3 is TGTGCCAGCAGCTTAAGGGCAGGGCGGGAAGCTTTCTTT. The full variable domain, completed using reference TRBV7-3 and TRBJ1-1, is GAGVSQTPSNKVTEKGKYVELRCDPISGHTALYWYRQSLGQGPEFLIYFQGTGAADDSGLPNDRFFAVRPEGSVSTLKIQRTERGDSAVYLCASSLRAGREAFFGQGTRLTVV.

The chain is built from TRBV5-1 and TRBJ2-2; no clear D gene. Germline V gene data show CDR1 as SGHRS and CDR2 as YFSETQ. V was trimmed by 0 bases and J by 0 bases, leaving 6 bases between them. This CDR3 spans 15 amino acids. CDR3 DNA sequence: TGCGCCAGCAGCTTGGAGGTGACGAACACCGGGGAGCTGTTTTTT. It encodes CASSLEVTNTGELFF. Variable domain in full (rest from reference TRBV5-1 and TRBJ2-2): KAGVTQTPRYLIKTRGQQVTLSCSPISGHRSVSWYQQTPGQGLQFLFEYFSETQRNKGNFPGRFSGRQFSNSRSEMNVSTLELGDSALYLCASSLEVTNTGELFFGEGSRLTVL.

V gene TRBV28 combines with J gene TRBJ1-2, with 7 nucleotides matching TRBD1. The CDR3 totals 16 residues. V lost 8 bases to trimming and J lost 2 bases; unmatched junction nucleotides: 14. Germline lookup yields CDR1 MDHEN and CDR2 SYDVKM. In nucleotides, the CDR3 is TGTGCCAGCCGGCCCACCAGGGGGTGGCAAAACTATGGCTACACCTTC. Translated: CASRPTRGWQNYGYTF.

About this clone: Compared with germline, one end of the junction differs, possibly owing to a read error. Other DNA sequences in this sample translate to the same CDR3. The chain recombines TRBV4-1 with TRBJ1-5, with a possible D match to TRBD1 (5 bases). CDR3 length equals 17 residues. Per germline, CDR1 MGHRA and CDR2 YSYEKL. The CDR3 reads CASSLGPPTRSDQPQHF. As DNA, the CDR3 is TGCGCCAGCAGCCTGGGACCGCCAACCCGTAGCGATCAGCCCCAGCATTTT.

The CDR3 sequence: CASWSRANSYEQYF. The CDR3 DNA follows: TGTGCCAGCTGGTCCAGGGCTAACTCCTACGAGCAGTACTTC. The chain has TRBV6-1 and TRBJ2-7, with D perhaps matching TRBD1 (5 bases). The CDR3 length is 14 residues. Per germline, CDR1 MNHNS and CDR2 SASEGT. The V end lost 8 bases, the J end lost 0 bases, and 14 bases lay between the germline ends.

The chain carries TRBV11-2 and TRBJ2-2; tentatively, D is TRBD1 (6 bases). Germline V CDR1 and CDR2: SGHAT, FQNNGV. The CDR3 has 15 amino acids. Trimming pared 2 bases from V and 8 bases from J, leaving 15 bases between. The CDR3 is CASSLRDTIRGELFF. For the CDR3, the DNA is TGTGCCAGCAGCTTAAGGGACACCATACGGGGGGAGCTGTTTTTT. The whole variable domain, filled in from reference TRBV11-2 and TRBJ2-2, reads EAGVAQSPRYKIIEKRQSVAFWCNPISGHATLYWYQQILGQGPKLLIQFQNNGVVDDSQLPKDRFSAERLKGVDSTLKIQPAKLEDSAVYLCASSLRDTIRGELFFGEGSRLTVL.

V gene TRBV5-5 combines with J gene TRBJ2-1; 8 bases are shared with TRBD1. The trim removed 2 bases at V and 9 bases at J, leaving 10 bases unmatched. CDR3 length: 15 amino acids. CDR1 and CDR2 (germline): SGHKS, YYEKEE (reference sequence). CDR3 in DNA: TGTGCCAGCAGCTTAATATTGACAGGGGCGGGTGAGCAGTTCTTC. Encoded protein: CASSLILTGAGEQFF. The variable domain in full, completed from reference TRBV5-5 and TRBJ2-1, reads DAGVTQSPTHLIKTRGQQVTLRCSPISGHKSVSWYQQVLGQGPQFIFQYYEKEERGRGNFPDRFSARQFPNYSSELNVNALLLGDSALYLCASSLILTGAGEQFFGPGTRLTVL.

The J gene is TRBJ1-1, the V gene TRBV5-3; weak D call: TRBD1 (6 bases). TRBV5-3 is annotated as an ORF whose role is uncertain. The CDR3 spans 14 residues. V was pared by 1 base and J by 4 bases, with 11 bases between. The CDR3 DNA follows: TGTGCCAGAAGCTTGAGGGGGACTTCCACTGAAGCTTTCTTT. It specifies CARSLRGTSTEAFF.

This clone appeared a single time. The rearrangement uses TRBV27 and TRBJ1-2; 7 nucleotides align to TRBD1. The CDR3 sequence is 13 residues long. Germline V gives CDR1 MNHEY, CDR2 SMNVEV (reference sequence). After removal of 8 bases from V and 4 bases from J, the junction contained 7 bases not matched to a gene. This chain's CDR3 is CASPQGQTYGYTF. DNA of the CDR3: TGTGCCAGCCCGCAGGGACAGACCTATGGCTACACCTTC.

This chain joins TRBV28 and TRBJ2-2, with TRBD1 matching 10 bases. This CDR3 spans 15 amino acids. Germline assignment: CDR1 MDHEN and CDR2 SYDVKM. The trim removed 5 bases at V and 9 bases at J, leaving 9 bases unmatched. CDR3 loop: CASSLAGTGERELFF. CDR3 nucleotides: TGTGCCAGCAGTCTCGCCGGGACAGGGGAAAGGGAGCTGTTTTTT. Full variable domain (outside the CDR3, taken from reference TRBV28 and TRBJ2-2): DVKVTQSSRYLVKRTGEKVFLECVQDMDHENMFWYRQDPGLGLRLIYFSYDVKMKEKGDIPEGYSVSREKKERFSLILESASTNQTSMYLCASSLAGTGERELFFGEGSRLTVL.